This entry concerns a single T cell receptor beta chain. Its antigen remains unknown. The CDR3 runs to 19 residues. CDR1 is SGHTA and CDR2 is FQGTGA in the germline V gene. Molecular identifiers with 6-nucleotide sample barcodes were added during cDNA synthesis via template switching. Following a re-call of the 5' RACE reads, TCRdb has one entry per CDR3 protein and lacks DNA. This table holds approximately 330,000 distinct CDR3 sequences. The record originates from a study of monozygotic twins with inflammatory bowel disease. General study points: Among T cells, the various subtypes were not distinguishable.

The origin of this receptor is a human donor with ulcerative colitis or Crohn's disease, or a healthy co-twin of an affected twin (not recorded which). The rearrangement joins TRBV7-3 to TRBJ2-4; TCRdb designates TRBD2, a call that cannot be tested without DNA. The sequenced sample consisted of blood. The CDR3 is CASSLFPGLAGGRENIQYF.